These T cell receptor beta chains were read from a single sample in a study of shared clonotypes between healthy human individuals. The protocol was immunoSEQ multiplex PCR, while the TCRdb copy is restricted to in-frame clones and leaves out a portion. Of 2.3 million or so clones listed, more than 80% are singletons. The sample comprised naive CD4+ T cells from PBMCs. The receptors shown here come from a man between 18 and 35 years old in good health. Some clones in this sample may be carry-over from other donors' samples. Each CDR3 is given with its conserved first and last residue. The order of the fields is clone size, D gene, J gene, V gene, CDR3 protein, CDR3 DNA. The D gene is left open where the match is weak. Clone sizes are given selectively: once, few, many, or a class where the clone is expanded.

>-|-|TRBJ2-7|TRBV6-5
CASRQTRARGEQYF
TGTGCCAGCAGGCAGACTAGGGCTCGGGGCGAGCAGTACTTC
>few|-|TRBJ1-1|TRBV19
CASIRVIGTEAFF
TGTGCCAGTATCAGGGTTATTGGCACTGAAGCTTTCTTT
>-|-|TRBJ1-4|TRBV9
CASSVVRRGIEKLFF
TGTGCCAGCAGCGTAGTCCGGAGAGGGATCGAAAAACTGTTTTTT
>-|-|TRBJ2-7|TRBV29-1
CSVERGGSGTQYF
TGCAGCGTTGAGAGGGGGGGAAGCGGAACGCAGTACTTC
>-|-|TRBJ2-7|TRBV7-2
CASSLGGGHYEQYF
TGTGCCAGCAGCTTAGGCGGTGGGCACTACGAGCAGTACTTC
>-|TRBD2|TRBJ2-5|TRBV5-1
CASSWGLAGGAQETQYF
TGCGCCAGCAGCTGGGGACTAGCGGGAGGTGCCCAAGAGACCCAGTACTTC
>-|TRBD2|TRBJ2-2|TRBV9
CASSVAPLREGGGELFF
TGTGCCAGCAGCGTAGCTCCTCTGCGGGAGGGCGGCGGGGAGCTGTTTTTT
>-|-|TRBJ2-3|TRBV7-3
CASSLTRDADTQYF
TGTGCCAGCAGCTTAACGAGGGACGCAGATACGCAGTATTTT
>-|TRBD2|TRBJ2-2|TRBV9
CASSVAPSGRTTGELFF
TGTGCCAGCAGCGTAGCGCCTAGCGGGAGAACAACCGGGGAGCTGTTTTTT
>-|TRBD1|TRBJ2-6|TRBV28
CASRQGASGANVLTF
TGTGCCAGCCGACAGGGGGCTTCTGGGGCCAACGTCCTGACTTTC
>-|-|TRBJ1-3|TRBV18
CASSGSDTIGNTIYF
TGTGCCAGCTCAGGATCGGACACCATCGGAAACACCATATATTTT
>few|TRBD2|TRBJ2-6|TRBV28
CASSLTSGRAGANVLTF
TGTGCCAGCAGTCTCACTAGCGGGAGAGCTGGGGCCAACGTCCTGACTTTC
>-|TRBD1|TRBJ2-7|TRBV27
CASSFLTPTGDPYEQYF
TGTGCCAGCAGTTTTTTAACCCCCACAGGGGATCCCTACGAGCAGTACTTC
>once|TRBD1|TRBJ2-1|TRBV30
CACQGVYNEQFF
TGTGCCTGTCAGGGGGTATACAATGAGCAGTTCTTC
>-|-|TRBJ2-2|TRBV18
CASSPALNTGELFF
TGTGCCAGCTCACCGGCACTGAACACCGGGGAGCTGTTTTTT
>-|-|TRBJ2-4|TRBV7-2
CASSLGLWGRGENIQYF
TGTGCCAGCAGCTTAGGACTGTGGGGGCGAGGAGAAAACATTCAGTACTTC